This TCR beta chain was identified during a study of T cell repertoires in cytomegalovirus infection. Germline lookup yields CDR1 MDHEN and CDR2 SYDVKM. The V end lost 5 bases, the J end lost 0 bases, and 8 bases lay between the germline ends. The CDR3 sequence is 14 residues long. This clonotype was recorded at least ten times. Using its own MiXCR run on the reads, TCRdb lists one record per CDR3 protein. This sample has about 320,000 distinct CDR3 sequences, with over 7.5% found just once. This receptor was identified in a human donor in good health (CMV status not recorded). Some clones in this sample may be carry-over from other donors' samples. Sequencing was done on a sample of PBMCs. The chain is built from TRBV28 and TRBJ1-3; D unresolved. The CDR3 nucleotides are TGTGCCAGCAGTCCCGACGGCTCTGGAAACACCATATATTTT. Its translation is CASSPDGSGNTIYF.